This TCR beta chain was captured in a study of cytomegalovirus exposure and HLA in healthy donors. Findings of the study overall: It was 164 TCR beta chains that were listed as cytomegalovirus-associated.

The primer mix had 60 Vbeta and 13 Jbeta primers. Produced via immunoSEQ multiplex PCR; TCRdb's table is partial and in-frame only. The sample holds around 120,000 clones, about 80% seen once. The sample holds one count of this clone. Its matching antigen is unknown. This receptor was taken from a boy aged 2 to 10 in good health and CMV-seronegative. The sample taken for sequencing was PBMCs.

This CDR3 reads CASSLELAGSYNEQFF. CDR3 nucleotides: TGTGCCAGCAGCTTAGAACTAGCGGGCTCCTACAATGAGCAGTTCTTC. The chain uses TRBV7-9 and TRBJ2-1, with 9 bases that match TRBD2. CDR3 length: 16 residues. Germline V lookup: CDR1 SEHNR, CDR2 FQNEAQ (reference sequence). V was clipped by 1 base and J by 0 bases; unmatched bases: 1.